This TCR beta chain was recovered during a study of technical replicates of blood from a few donors. Sequencing was performed with immunoSEQ multiplex PCR; in TCRdb, only in-frame clones are kept and a portion is missing. The sample has some 74,000 clones; just under 95% are singletons. Trimming left V 0 bases short and J 2 bases short, with 10 bases between. CDR3 length equals 15 residues. Germline CDR1 reads LNHNV; CDR2 reads YYDKDF (reference sequence). The TCR originated in a human donor in good health. Sequences were obtained from T cells isolated from PBMCs. This chain links TRBV15 with TRBJ1-2; a possible D gene is TRBD1 (6 bases). The CDR3 sequence: CATSRDPDSNYGYTF. The CDR3, as DNA: TGTGCCACCAGCAGAGATCCGGACAGCAACTATGGCTACACCTTC.